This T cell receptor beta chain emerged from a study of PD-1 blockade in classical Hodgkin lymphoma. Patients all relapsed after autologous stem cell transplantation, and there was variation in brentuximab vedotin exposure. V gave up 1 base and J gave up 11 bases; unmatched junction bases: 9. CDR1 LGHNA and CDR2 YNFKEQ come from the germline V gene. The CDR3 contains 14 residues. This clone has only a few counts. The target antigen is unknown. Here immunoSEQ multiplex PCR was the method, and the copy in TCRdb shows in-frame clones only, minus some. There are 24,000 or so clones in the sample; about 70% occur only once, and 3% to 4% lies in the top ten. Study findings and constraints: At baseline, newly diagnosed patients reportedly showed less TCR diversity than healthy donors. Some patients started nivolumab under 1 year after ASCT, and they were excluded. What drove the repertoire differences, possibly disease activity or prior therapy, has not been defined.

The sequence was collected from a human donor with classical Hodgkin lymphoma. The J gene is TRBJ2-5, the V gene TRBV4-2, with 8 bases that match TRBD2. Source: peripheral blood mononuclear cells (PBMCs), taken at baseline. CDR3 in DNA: TGTGCCAGCAGCCAAGCCGAGCTAGCGGGCCAGCAGTACTTC. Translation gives CASSQAELAGQQYF.